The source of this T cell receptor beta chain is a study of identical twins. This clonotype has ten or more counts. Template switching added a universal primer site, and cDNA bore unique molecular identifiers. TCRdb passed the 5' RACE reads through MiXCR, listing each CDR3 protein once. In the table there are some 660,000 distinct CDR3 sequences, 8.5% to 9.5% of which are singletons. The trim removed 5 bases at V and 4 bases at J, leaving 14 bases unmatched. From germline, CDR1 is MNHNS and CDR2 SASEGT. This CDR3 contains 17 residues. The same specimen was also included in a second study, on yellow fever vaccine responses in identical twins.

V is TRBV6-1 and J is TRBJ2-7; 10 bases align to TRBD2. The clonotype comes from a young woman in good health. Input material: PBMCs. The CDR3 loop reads CASSPLDKGLALYEQYF. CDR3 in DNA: TGTGCCAGCAGTCCCCTCGATAAGGGACTAGCGTTGTACGAGCAGTACTTC.